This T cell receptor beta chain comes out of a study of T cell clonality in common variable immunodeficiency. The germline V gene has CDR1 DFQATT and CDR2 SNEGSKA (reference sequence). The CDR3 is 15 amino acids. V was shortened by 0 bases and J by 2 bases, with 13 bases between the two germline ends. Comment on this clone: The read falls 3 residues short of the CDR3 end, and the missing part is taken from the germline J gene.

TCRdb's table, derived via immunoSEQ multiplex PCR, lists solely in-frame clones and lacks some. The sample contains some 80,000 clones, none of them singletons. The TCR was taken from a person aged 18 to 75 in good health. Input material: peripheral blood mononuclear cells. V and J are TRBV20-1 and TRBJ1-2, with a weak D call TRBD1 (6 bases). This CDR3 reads CSARESYRENYGYTF. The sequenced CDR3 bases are TGCAGTGCTAGAGAATCATACAGGGAGAACTATGGC.